The clone carrying this T cell receptor (beta chain) showed up many times. What it binds is not known. Every bit of the isolated RNA underwent reverse transcription, so sequencing read expressed TCRB transcripts. Each sample of naive, central memory or regulatory T cells had, on average, approximately 3.5 million reads. Data came from immunoSEQ multiplex PCR; TCRdb stores just in-frame clones and leaves some out. The table shows roughly 290,000 clones, with approximately 8.1% occurring only once. This entry is derived from a study of beta chain features in type 1 diabetes. Overall study results and limits: Patients' naive, central memory and regulatory TCRB repertoires appeared more alike than those of healthy donors.

This clonotype was obtained from a woman younger than 30 in good health. The sample taken for sequencing was central memory CD4+ T cells from blood.

CDR3 region: CASQSYGYTF. The CDR3 nucleotides are TGTGCCAGCCAGTCCTATGGCTACACCTTC. V gene TRBV28 combines with J gene TRBJ1-2; D remains unclear. Germline V lookup: CDR1 MDHEN, CDR2 SYDVKM. The V gene lost 8 bases and the J gene lost 4 bases, with 5 bases spanning the gap. The CDR3 loop spans 10 amino acids.